This TCR beta chain was retrieved from a study of beta chain features in type 1 diabetes. General study findings and limits: The study notes PCR might favor shorter templates equally in patients and controls.

This clone was seen a few times. The antigen remains unidentified. The entirety of the isolated RNA underwent reverse transcription, so expressed TCRB transcripts were sequenced. This table comes from immunoSEQ multiplex PCR, and its TCRdb copy is limited to in-frame clones, with some not included. Here the sample spans hundreds of thousands of clones, approximately 28% being singletons. V trimming: 6 bases; J trimming: 2 bases; junction bases outside the gene matches: 10. Per germline, CDR1 SQVTM and CDR2 ANQGSEA. The CDR3 covers 14 residues. The rearrangement joins TRBV29-1 to TRBJ2-7, with 7 bases lining up with TRBD1. The TCR was taken from a man aged 18 to 35 in good health. Specimen: naive CD4+ T cells from blood. The DNA of the CDR3 is TGCAGCGTGGAGCCGGGACAGTCCACCTACGAGCAGTACTTC. It is translated as CSVEPGQSTYEQYF.